This TCR beta chain was profiled in a study of response to subunit inactivated influenza vaccine. TCRdb independently ran MiXCR on the RT-PCR reads; one entry per CDR3 protein. In the table there are roughly 650,000 distinct CDR3 sequences, 13% to 15% of which are singletons. Germline CDR1 and CDR2: MNHEY and SMNVEV (reference sequence). The CDR3 runs to 14 residues. V dropped 6 bases and J dropped 5 bases, with 16 bases sitting between them. The sample in question was PBMCs from blood, obtained approximately 15 days before vaccination. The TCR was taken from a man in his fifties who received an inactivated influenza vaccine. The chain recombines TRBV27 with TRBJ2-5; the D gene is possibly TRBD2 (6 bases). CDR3 nucleotide sequence: TGTGCCAGCAGCCCGCGGGGTGAATGGGAGACCCAGTACTTC. Protein sequence: CASSPRGEWETQYF.